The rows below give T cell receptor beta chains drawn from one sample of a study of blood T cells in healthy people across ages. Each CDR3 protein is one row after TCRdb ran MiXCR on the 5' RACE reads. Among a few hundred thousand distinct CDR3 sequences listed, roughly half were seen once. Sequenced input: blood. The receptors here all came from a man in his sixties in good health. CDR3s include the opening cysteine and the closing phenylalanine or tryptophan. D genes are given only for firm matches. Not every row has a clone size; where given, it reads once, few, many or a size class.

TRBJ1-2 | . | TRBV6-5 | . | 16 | CASTTIRTGRNYGYTF | TGTGCCAGCACCACCATAAGAACAGGGAGGAACTATGGCTACACCTTC
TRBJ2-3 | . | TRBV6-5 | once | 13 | CASLAPSTDTQYF | TGTGCCAGCCTCGCCCCTAGCACAGATACGCAGTATTTT
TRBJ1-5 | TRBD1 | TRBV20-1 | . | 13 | CSAAGQGSKPQHF | TGCAGTGCGGCCGGACAGGGGAGCAAGCCCCAGCATTTT
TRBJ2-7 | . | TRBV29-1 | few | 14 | CSAIRQVGAYEQYF | TGCAGCGCCATAAGGCAGGTTGGGGCCTACGAGCAGTACTTC
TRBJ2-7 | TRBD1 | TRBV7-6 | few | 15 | CASSLGGTGSYEQYF | TGTGCCAGCAGCTTAGGTGGGACAGGATCCTACGAGCAGTACTTC
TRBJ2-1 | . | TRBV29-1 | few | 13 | CSGGVSSYNEQFF | TGCAGCGGGGGGGTTAGCTCCTACAATGAGCAGTTCTTC
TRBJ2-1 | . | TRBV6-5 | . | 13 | CASSYPGTYEQFF | TGTGCCAGCAGTTACCCCGGGACTTATGAGCAGTTCTTC
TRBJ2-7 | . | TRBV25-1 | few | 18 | CASSHSRGGLPSSYEQYF | TGTGCCAGCAGTCATAGCAGGGGGGGGCTTCCCAGCTCCTACGAGCAGTACTTC
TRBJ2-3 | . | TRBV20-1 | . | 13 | CSAPRGVTDTQYF | TGCAGTGCTCCCAGGGGAGTGACAGATACGCAGTATTTT
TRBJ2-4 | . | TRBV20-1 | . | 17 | CSARDSGENRAKNIQYF | TGCAGTGCTAGAGATTCAGGGGAAAATAGAGCCAAAAACATTCAGTACTTC
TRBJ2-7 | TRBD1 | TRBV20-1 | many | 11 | CSAYRGYEQYF | TGCAGTGCTTACAGGGGGTACGAGCAGTACTTC
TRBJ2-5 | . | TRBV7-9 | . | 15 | CASSSPGGAGKTQYF | TGTGCCAGCAGCTCGCCTGGGGGGGCAGGGAAGACCCAGTACTTC
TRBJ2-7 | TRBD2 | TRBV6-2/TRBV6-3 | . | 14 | CASSLKSGAGEQYF | TGTGCCAGCAGCCTGAAGAGCGGGGCGGGCGAGCAGTACTTC
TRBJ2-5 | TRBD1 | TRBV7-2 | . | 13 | CVSSPGTEETQYF | TGTGTCAGCAGCCCCGGGACAGAAGAGACCCAGTACTTC
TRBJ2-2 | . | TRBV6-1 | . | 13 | CASSPLPTGELFF | TGTGCCAGCAGTCCCCTTCCCACCGGGGAGCTGTTTTTT
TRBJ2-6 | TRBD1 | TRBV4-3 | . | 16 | CASSRAGGTGANVLTF | TGCGCCAGCAGCCGGGCAGGGGGCACCGGGGCCAACGTCCTGACTTTC
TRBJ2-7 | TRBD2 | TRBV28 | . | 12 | CASKTSAYEQYF | TGTGCCAGCAAGACTAGCGCCTACGAGCAGTACTTC
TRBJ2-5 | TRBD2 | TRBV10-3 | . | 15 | CAIRGLAGTGGEQYF | TGTGCCATCAGGGGACTAGCGGGGACAGGGGGAGAGCAGTACTTC
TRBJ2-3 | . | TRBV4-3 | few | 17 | CASSQSSLALSMDTQYF | TGCGCCAGCAGCCAATCCTCTTTAGCGCTCAGCATGGATACGCAGTATTTT
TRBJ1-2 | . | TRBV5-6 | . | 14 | CASSRRPTVYGYTF | TGTGCCAGCAGCCGAAGGCCGACAGTCTATGGCTACACCTTC
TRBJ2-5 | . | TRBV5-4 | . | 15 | CASSKGGAVYNEQYF | TGTGCCAGCAGTAAGGGGGGAGCGGTCTACAATGAGCAGTACTTC
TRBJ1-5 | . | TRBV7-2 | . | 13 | CASSPARNQPQHF | TGTGCCAGCAGCCCGGCCCGCAATCAGCCCCAGCATTTT
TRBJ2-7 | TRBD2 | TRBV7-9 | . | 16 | CASSSKGGANSYEQYF | TGTGCCAGCAGCTCAAAGGGAGGGGCGAACTCCTACGAGCAGTACTTC
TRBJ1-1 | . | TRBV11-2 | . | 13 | CASSLVPYTEAFF | TGTGCCAGCAGCTTAGTGCCCTACACTGAAGCTTTCTTT
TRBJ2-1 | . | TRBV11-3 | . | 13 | CASSLTSRNEQFF | TGTGCCAGCAGCTTGACTAGTCGGAATGAGCAGTTCTTC
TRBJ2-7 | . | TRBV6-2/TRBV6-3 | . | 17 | CASGSPGQRLFSYEQYF | TGTGCCAGCGGCTCCCCCGGACAGCGGCTTTTCTCCTACGAGCAGTACTTC
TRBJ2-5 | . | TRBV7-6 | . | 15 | CASSQEGQGQETQYF | TGTGCCAGCAGCCAAGAGGGCCAAGGGCAAGAGACCCAGTACTTC
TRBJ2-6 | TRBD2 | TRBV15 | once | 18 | CATSRGGGSRSGANVLTF | TGTGCCACCAGCAGGGGCGGGGGGTCTAGATCTGGGGCCAACGTCCTGACTTTC
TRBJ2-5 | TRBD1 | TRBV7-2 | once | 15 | CASSPTGASNQPQYF | TGTGCCAGCAGCCCGACAGGGGCAAGCAATCAGCCCCAGTACTTC
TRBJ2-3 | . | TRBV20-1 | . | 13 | CSASGAGTDTQYF | TGCAGTGCTAGCGGGGCAGGCACAGATACGCAGTATTTT
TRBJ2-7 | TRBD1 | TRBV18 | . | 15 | CASSPDRGTLGEQYF | TGTGCCAGCTCACCCGACAGGGGGACCCTGGGCGAGCAGTACTTC
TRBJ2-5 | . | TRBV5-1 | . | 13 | CASSPDPHNEQYF | TGCGCCAGCAGCCCCGACCCCCACAATGAGCAGTACTTC
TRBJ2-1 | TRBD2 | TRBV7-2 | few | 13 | CASSFTSGGEQFF | TGTGCCAGCAGCTTTACTAGCGGGGGGGAGCAGTTCTTC
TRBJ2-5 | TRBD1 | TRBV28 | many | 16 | CASSPLRTGTGETQYF | TGTGCCAGCAGTCCACTACGGACAGGGACGGGCGAGACCCAGTACTTC
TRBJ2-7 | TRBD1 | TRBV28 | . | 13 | CAIRDRGPYEQYF | TGTGCCATCCGGGACAGGGGGCCCTACGAGCAGTACTTC
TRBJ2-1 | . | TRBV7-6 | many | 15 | CASSPDSTSYNEQFF | TGTGCCAGCAGCCCCGACAGCACCTCCTACAATGAGCAGTTCTTC
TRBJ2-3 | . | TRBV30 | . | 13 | CAWSATTTDTQYF | TGTGCCTGGAGTGCGACAACAACAGATACGCAGTATTTT
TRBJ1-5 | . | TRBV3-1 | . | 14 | CASSQAGPGQPQHF | TGTGCCAGCAGCCAAGCGGGGCCTGGACAGCCCCAGCATTTT
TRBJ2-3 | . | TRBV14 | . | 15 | CASSQSRGSTDTQYF | TGTGCCAGCAGCCAGAGTCGGGGGAGCACAGATACGCAGTATTTT
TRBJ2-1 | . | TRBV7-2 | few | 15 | CASSPDYSSYNEQFF | TGTGCCAGCAGTCCCGACTACAGCTCCTACAATGAGCAGTTCTTC
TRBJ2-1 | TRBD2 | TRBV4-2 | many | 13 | CATGTSGNNEQFF | TGTGCCACAGGGACTAGCGGGAACAATGAGCAGTTCTTC
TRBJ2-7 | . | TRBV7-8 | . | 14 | CASSPRRVLYEQYF | TGTGCCAGCAGTCCCAGGCGGGTTCTCTACGAGCAGTACTTC
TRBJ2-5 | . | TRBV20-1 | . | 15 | CSAPSFGKPGETQYF | TGCAGTGCCCCCTCGTTCGGGAAACCTGGTGAGACCCAGTACTTC
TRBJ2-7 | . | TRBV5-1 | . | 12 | CASSSPPRGQYF | TGCGCCAGCAGTTCTCCGCCAAGGGGGCAGTACTTC